The 28 T cell receptor beta chains in this list originate from one sample, sequenced in a study of identical twins. TCRdb reanalysed the 5' RACE reads using MiXCR and keeps one entry per CDR3 protein. The sample records about 700,000 distinct CDR3 sequences, 8.5% to 9.5% being singletons. The same specimen was also included in a second study, on yellow fever vaccine responses in identical twins.

The specimen was PBMCs. The source is a woman aged 18-29 years in good health.

This chain's CDR3 is CATGVAGPYNEQFF. Written as DNA, the CDR3 is TGTGCCACCGGGGTAGCGGGGCCCTACAATGAGCAGTTCTTC. This rearrangement joins TRBV15 to TRBJ2-1; 8 bases map to TRBD2. The germline V gene encodes CDR1 LNHNV and CDR2 YYDKDF (reference sequence). The CDR3 loop spans 14 amino acids. The V segment lost 8 bases and the J segment 2 bases; nucleotides outside the gene matches: 5. Based on the CDR3 plus reference TRBV15 and TRBJ2-1, the full variable domain is DAMVIQNPRYQVTQFGKPVTLSCSQTLNHNVMYWYQQKSSQAPKLLFHYYDKDFNNEADTPDNFQSRRPNTSFCFLDIRSPGLGDTAMYLCATGVAGPYNEQFFGPGTRLTVL.

The CDR3 region has the DNA TGTGCCTGGACCCCCGGGGGCTACGAGCAGTACTTC. This sequence encodes CAWTPGGYEQYF. The gene calls are TRBV30 and TRBJ2-7; a possible D gene is TRBD2 (6 bases). The ends were cut back, 4 bases at V and 3 bases at J, with 10 bases in the middle. CDR1 is GTSNPN, CDR2 SVGIG, per germline (reference sequence). The CDR3 is 12 residues long.

The V call is TRBV9, the J call TRBJ1-2; 7 nucleotides align to TRBD1. Looked up from germline, CDR1 is SGDLS and CDR2 is YYNGEE. CDR3 length equals 14 residues. The V segment lost 4 bases and the J segment 2 bases; nucleotides outside the gene matches: 5. The CDR3 region has the DNA TGTGCCAGCAGCACACAGACAGGGAACTATGGCTACACCTTC. Protein product: CASSTQTGNYGYTF.

The V call is TRBV12-3 or TRBV12-4, the J call TRBJ1-5; no reliable D call. The CDR3 totals 15 residues. V lost 5 bases and J lost 11, with 22 bases in between. The CDR3 loop is CASSRFPLRSESQHF. CDR3 nucleotides: TGTGCCAGCAGTAGATTCCCCCTCAGGTCGGAGTCCCAGCATTTT.

This clonotype was recorded at least ten times. The rearrangement joins TRBV9 to TRBJ1-6; 7 nucleotides agree with TRBD1. Germline V lookup: CDR1 SGDLS, CDR2 YYNGEE. Losses at the gene ends were 0 bases for V and 6 bases for J; bases not matched to a gene: 0. CDR3 length: 14 residues. The CDR3: CASSVAGGNSPLHF. DNA of the CDR3: TGTGCCAGCAGCGTAGCAGGGGGTAATTCACCCCTCCACTTT.

The V and J genes are TRBV28 and TRBJ2-7; either TRBD1 or TRBD2 may fit D (7 bases each). Trimming removed 1 base from V and 6 bases from J, with 16 bases in between. CDR1 is MDHEN and CDR2 is SYDVKM in the germline V gene. CDR3 length: 15 amino acids. In DNA form, the CDR3 reads TGTGCCAGCAGTTTATTCCTGCAGGGGGGGATCGAGCAGTACTTC. It translates to CASSLFLQGGIEQYF.

The V and J genes are TRBV4-3 and TRBJ2-2; D gene uncertain. V was cut by 1 base and J by 3 bases, with 12 bases left in between. The CDR3 contains 16 residues. Germline CDR1 and CDR2: LGHNA and YSLEER. The CDR3 sequence is CASSQVFPTYTGELFF. The CDR3 DNA follows: TGCGCCAGCAGCCAAGTATTTCCTACCTACACCGGGGAGCTGTTTTTT.

The V and J genes are TRBV5-8 and TRBJ2-1, with TRBD1 as a possible D gene (6 bases). This CDR3 is 16 amino acids long. CDR1 is SGHTS, CDR2 YDEGEE, per germline. Trimming took off 1 base at V and 6 bases at J, with 17 bases between the two ends. This chain's CDR3 is CASSLKGRDRFNEQFF. The CDR3 DNA sequence: TGTGCCAGCAGCTTGAAGGGTAGAGACAGGTTCAATGAGCAGTTCTTC.

This clonotype was observed at least ten times. V is TRBV12-3 or TRBV12-4 and J is TRBJ1-2, with a possible D match to TRBD1 (5 bases). The CDR3 extends over 11 amino acids. Trimming left V 3 bases short and J 7 bases short, with 6 bases between. This chain's CDR3 is CASSFGAGYTF. DNA for the CDR3: TGTGCCAGCAGTTTTGGGGCTGGCTACACCTTC.

The sample holds a few counts of this clonotype. The J gene is TRBJ1-4, the V gene TRBV6-5, with TRBD1 matching 9 bases. Looked up from germline, CDR1 is MNHEY and CDR2 is SVGAGI. J gave up 14 bases and V 0 bases, and 4 bases lay outside the gene matches. This CDR3 is built from 13 residues. The CDR3 loop is CASSYSRDRDLFF. The CDR3 DNA reads TGTGCCAGCAGTTACTCGAGGGACAGGGATCTGTTTTTT.

In its sample, this clonotype was seen many times. The chain employs TRBV10-3 and TRBJ2-3, with 9 bases identical to TRBD2. With 3 bases clipped from V and 5 bases from J, the junction kept 6 bases outside the gene matches. Germline CDR1 is ENHRY and CDR2 is SYGVKD. The CDR3 sequence is 15 residues long. CDR3 amino acids: CAISDGRGGQDTQYF. The DNA for the CDR3 is TGTGCCATCAGTGACGGGCGGGGGGGCCAAGATACGCAGTATTTT.

This clonotype showed up just a few times. The chain has TRBV28 and TRBJ2-2; D uncertain. The CDR3 covers 13 residues. Germline values: CDR1 MDHEN, CDR2 SYDVKM. V was cut by 6 bases and J by 6 bases, with 11 bases left in between. The CDR3 here is CASRRVWAGELFF. The CDR3 DNA follows: TGTGCCAGCAGAAGGGTATGGGCCGGGGAGCTGTTTTTT.

The chain uses TRBV20-1 and TRBJ2-1; a possible D gene is TRBD1 (6 bases). Germline V CDR1 and CDR2: DFQATT, SNEGSKA (reference sequence). V was shortened by 3 bases and J by 7 bases, with 13 bases between the two germline ends. This CDR3 has 13 residues. The DNA of the CDR3 is TGCAGTGCTAGCCTGGACAGCAAAAATGAGCAGTTCTTC. Translation gives CSASLDSKNEQFF.

On this clonotype itself: The final CDR3 position lacks the conserved phenylalanine or tryptophan, pointing to a likely read error. Because the CDR3's place on the DNA is in doubt, the DNA is left out and the CDR3 is given as listed by TCRdb. The chain carries TRBV12-3 or TRBV12-4 and TRBJ2-7; TRBD2, the table's D call, was not compared with the DNA. Termini included, the CDR3 measures 11 amino acids. The CDR3 sequence: CASSPPLGARP.

This rearrangement joins TRBV7-9 to TRBJ2-7; unclear D gene. CDR3 length: 13 amino acids. V was shortened by 5 bases and J by 3 bases, with 11 bases between the two germline ends. Germline-derived CDR1 and CDR2 are SEHNR and FQNEAQ (reference sequence). The chain's CDR3 is CASSPDGNYEQYF. Written as DNA, the CDR3 is TGTGCCAGCAGCCCTGACGGAAACTACGAGCAGTACTTC.

V and J are TRBV14 and TRBJ2-1; a possible D gene is TRBD1 (5 bases). The CDR3 totals 15 residues. Between the trimmed V and J ends, which lost 1 base and 5 bases, there was a span of 12 bases. Germline CDR1 SGHDN, CDR2 FVKESK. In DNA, the CDR3 is TGTGCCAGCAGCCAAGCAGGGTTTGTCCACAATGAGCAGTTCTTC. Translated: CASSQAGFVHNEQFF.

The sample holds a few counts of this clonotype. This CDR3 reads CASSQDLSETSSYEQYF. The DNA of the CDR3 is TGTGCCAGCAGCCAAGATCTGAGTGAGACTTCTTCCTACGAGCAGTACTTC. The chain carries TRBV4-2 and TRBJ2-7; D not resolved. This CDR3 comprises 17 residues. Trimming pared 0 bases from V and 1 base from J, leaving 16 bases between. Germline V gene sequence: CDR1 LGHNA, CDR2 YNFKEQ.

Only a few counts were recorded for this clonotype. V and J are TRBV15 and TRBJ2-7, with 9 bases that match TRBD1. Germline assignment: CDR1 LNHNV and CDR2 YYDKDF (reference sequence). CDR3 length equals 15 residues. Trimming at V came to 0 bases and at J to 2 bases, leaving 2 bases not matched to a gene. CDR3 sequence (DNA): TGTGCCACCAGCAGAGAGGACAGGGGCGCCTACGAGCAGTACTTC. It translates to CATSREDRGAYEQYF.

This clonotype appeared many times. This chain's CDR3 is CASSLGPTLGWNIQYF. The CDR3 DNA sequence: TGTGCCAGCAGCTTAGGCCCTACTCTCGGGTGGAACATTCAGTACTTC. This chain connects TRBV11-2 to TRBJ2-4, with D uncertain. The V gene's germline CDR1 is SGHAT and CDR2 FQNNGV. Trimming shortened V by 1 base and J by 7 bases, and 17 bases separated the two germline ends. The CDR3 spans 16 residues. The entire variable domain, with the rest obtained from reference TRBV11-2 and TRBJ2-4, is as follows: EAGVAQSPRYKIIEKRQSVAFWCNPISGHATLYWYQQILGQGPKLLIQFQNNGVVDDSQLPKDRFSAERLKGVDSTLKIQPAKLEDSAVYLCASSLGPTLGWNIQYFGAGTRLSVL.

The rearrangement uses TRBV6-5 and TRBJ2-7, with D possibly being TRBD1 or TRBD2 (5 bases each). This CDR3 is built from 15 residues. V was cut by 0 bases and J by 3 bases, with 12 bases left in between. The V gene's germline CDR1 is MNHEY and CDR2 SVGAGI. The CDR3 is CASSYSQGEGYEQYF. CDR3 nucleotides: TGTGCCAGCAGTTACTCCCAGGGTGAGGGCTACGAGCAGTACTTC.

This clonotype was found a few times. The chain links TRBV5-6 to TRBJ2-1, with 11 bases identical to TRBD2. The CDR3 runs to 14 residues. The germline V gene has CDR1 SGHDT and CDR2 YYEEEE. V was pared by 0 bases and J by 15 bases, with 8 bases of the junction left unmatched. This CDR3 reads CASSLGSSGRVRFF. As DNA, the CDR3 is TGTGCCAGCAGCTTGGGGAGTAGCGGGAGGGTCCGGTTCTTC. Based on the CDR3 plus reference TRBV5-6 and TRBJ2-1, the full variable domain is DAGVTQSPTHLIKTRGQQVTLRCSPKSGHDTVSWYQQALGQGPQFIFQYYEEEERQRGNFPDRFSGHQFPNYSSELNVNALLLGDSALYLCASSLGSSGRVRFFGPGTRLTVL.

This clonotype was observed at least ten times. The rearrangement links TRBV24-1 to TRBJ2-2, with D possibly TRBD1 on 5 matching bases. With 3 bases removed from V and 0 bases from J, the gap between germline ends came to 10 bases. The V gene's germline CDR1 is KGHDR and CDR2 SFDVKD. The CDR3 is made up of 16 amino acids. The CDR3 DNA reads as TGTGCCACCAGTGATCCCGGACAAACGAACACCGGGGAGCTGTTTTTT. It encodes CATSDPGQTNTGELFF.

The chain couples TRBV12-3 or TRBV12-4 to TRBJ1-1; D is uncertain. The V end was cut by 3 bases, the J end by 7 bases, with 9 bases between. The CDR3 has 12 residues. The CDR3 loop reads CASSLWQGEAFF. As DNA, the CDR3 is TGTGCCAGCAGTTTGTGGCAAGGTGAAGCTTTCTTT.

The V gene is TRBV6-5, the J gene TRBJ2-7; 11 bases are shared with TRBD1. The germline V gene has CDR1 MNHEY and CDR2 SVGAGI. J gave up 3 bases and V 2 bases, and 6 bases lay outside the gene matches. There are 16 residues in the CDR3. This chain's CDR3 is CASSYRGTGGSYEQYF. Here the CDR3 DNA reads TGTGCCAGCAGTTACCGGGGGACAGGGGGAAGCTACGAGCAGTACTTC.

This clonotype was counted only a few times. This chain joins TRBV20-1 and TRBJ2-7; 8 bases are shared with TRBD1. CDR1 is DFQATT, CDR2 SNEGSKA, per germline (reference sequence). The CDR3 contains 13 residues. Losses at the gene ends were 3 bases for V and 2 bases for J; bases not matched to a gene: 3. CDR3 in DNA: TGCAGTGCTAGGGACAGGGATACCTACGAGCAGTACTTC. This translates into CSARDRDTYEQYF.

The J gene is TRBJ2-3, the V gene TRBV24-1; 7 nucleotides agree with TRBD1. With 3 bases clipped from V and 2 bases from J, the junction kept 4 bases outside the gene matches. Germline CDR1 reads KGHDR; CDR2 reads SFDVKD. The CDR3 has 15 residues. The CDR3 here is CATSDPGQYTDTQYF. The CDR3 region has the DNA TGTGCCACCAGTGATCCGGGACAGTACACAGATACGCAGTATTTT.

The table lists this clonotype with a few counts. This chain joins TRBV19 and TRBJ2-7, with D possibly matching TRBD1 (5 bases). CDR1 and CDR2 from the germline V gene are LNHDA and SQIVND (reference sequence). The CDR3 totals 16 residues. Deletions cut 5 bases from V and 3 bases from J, with 20 bases between. CDR3 loop: CASSPQDTQRYYEQYF. CDR3 nucleotides: TGTGCCAGTAGTCCCCAGGACACACAACGATACTACGAGCAGTACTTC.

This clonotype was seen more than once but under ten times. The junction differs from germline at one of its ends, possibly a read error. J is TRBJ2-3 and V is TRBV4-3; D is unclear. Germline V gene data show CDR1 as LGHNA and CDR2 as YSLEER. The CDR3 has 15 amino acids. For the CDR3, the DNA is TGCGCCAGCAGCCCGATTCATTCACGCACTGATACGCAGTATTTT. This encodes CASSPIHSRTDTQYF.